The T cell receptor (beta chain) under discussion was sequenced for a study of blood T cell repertoires in COVID-19. About the research overall: PBMCs, B-cell-depleted T cells, or T cells provided the cDNA or gDNA that made up the material.

There are 15 residues in the CDR3. Trimming removed 2 bases at V and 7 bases at J, with 14 bases between. CDR1 KGHDR and CDR2 SFDVKD come from the germline V gene. Under the authors' procedure: Estimates of nucleated cell counts were drawn from the amplification of reference gene primers. Method: immunoSEQ multiplex PCR; TCRdb's copy keeps in-frame clones and lacks some. D and trimming were read from the DNA, whereas the V and J calls and clone size are those reported in that table. The top ten clones hold 4.5% to 7% of a sample with 200,000 to 250,000 clones, less than 85% of them seen once. Sequencing used peripheral blood. This receptor was taken from a woman between 65 and 79 years old with acute or convalescent COVID-19. The rearrangement uses TRBV24-1 and TRBJ2-1; tentatively, D is TRBD2 (6 bases). The CDR3: CATSDSGGVLNEQFF. As DNA, the CDR3 is TGTGCCACCAGTGATTCCGGGGGAGTGTTAAATGAGCAGTTCTTC.